This T cell receptor beta chain was observed in a study of vaccination and CD4 T cells after COVID-19 (dated by TCRdb to the early 2020s). In terms of the full investigation: Every convalescent patient had a positive nasal swab PCR test for SARS-CoV-2, with mild disease in under ten patients and severe disease in one. The convalescent cohort included six males and four females, with two Hispanic individuals, seven Caucasians, two Asians and one multiracial person. Each participant got two doses of either the Pfizer-BioNTech BNT162b2 vaccine (n=8) or the Moderna mRNA-1273 vaccine (n=2). Post-COVID blood samples were collected from convalescent patients a median of roughly 100 days after diagnosis, with a range of about 35 to 161 days. The time from the second vaccine dose to post-vaccine blood sampling had a median of around 72 days and ranged from about 12 to 241 days. Culture stimuli were overlapping spike peptide pools from SARS-CoV-2 and from the common cold coronaviruses HCoV-NL63, HCoV-OC43 and HCoV-229E. As controls, cultures received a CEFX viral epitope pool (the positive control), an HIV-1 Nef peptide pool (the negative control), or no peptide at all. The spike-specific CD4+ TCR repertoire was compared before and after mRNA vaccination in approximately ten COVID-19 convalescent patients and a few infection-naive healthy vaccine recipients.

Based on the germline V gene, the CDR1 and CDR2 sequences are SNHLY and FYNNEI. There are 14 amino acids in the CDR3, from cysteine to phenylalanine inclusive. Only the CDR3 part of the read is kept: 42 bases, read in frame from the first base. V is shortened by 4 bases, J by 0 bases, and the region joining them spans 10 bases. The paper's findings and limits, for the study overall: Among convalescent patients, a median about 90% of the SARS-CoV-2-reactive clones seen after vaccination appeared only after vaccination, which suggests priming specific to the vaccine. Relatively few convalescent patients were included in the study, and early timepoints after natural infection were not analyzed. The median count of SARS-CoV-2-reactive clonotypes went up from roughly 21 after infection to 38 after vaccination, although the change was not significant. Nearly all vaccine-specific clones in convalescent patients (304 of 307) were mono-reactive for SARS-CoV-2 spike rather than cross-reactive with common cold coronaviruses.

Taken with the paper, the label for treatment or condition translates to: approximately nine-day PBMC culture with coronavirus spike peptide pools or control peptides (ViraFEST assay). The study used the ViraFEST assay, which expanded antigen-specific T cells with peptide pools and then identified expanded clonotypes by TCR sequencing. The positive SARS-CoV-2 PCR tests of the convalescent patients were dated from March to December 2020, before the Alpha, Beta and Delta variants emerged in the United States. Each well held 2 million to 2.5 million PBMCs cultured with 9 to 10 ug/ml peptide pools in IMDM containing approximately 4.8% human AB serum and roughly 9 IU/ml IL-2. Half of the culture medium was replaced with fresh IL-2-containing medium on days 3 and 7. After 9 to 11 days of culture, CD4+ T cells were isolated by negative selection with the EasySep CD4+ T cell isolation kit. PBMCs were separated from whole blood using Ficoll-Paque Plus gradient centrifugation and then either used fresh or cryopreserved at -140C. Triplicate wells were generally used for each culture condition.

Libraries were constructed by PCR. DNA from cultured CD4+ T cells underwent TCR sequencing with the Oncomine TCR Beta short-read assay at the Johns Hopkins FTIC core. The QIAamp micro DNA kit was used to extract genomic DNA from the cultured CD4+ T cells. Oncomine TCR Beta libraries from cultured CD4+ T cells were pooled with unique dual indexes and sequenced on an Illumina iSeq 100. As for the original processing: Non-productive sequences were removed, and CDR3s that did not start with C, did not end with F or W, or were shorter than 7 amino acids were discarded. The MANAFEST web application was used to identify antigen-specific clonotypes by comparing peptide-stimulated wells against reference wells and other culture wells. An FDR below 0.05, an odds ratio above 5, and a productive frequency above 0.1% in at least two of three replicate wells were required for clones to be considered positive. Cross-reactive clonotypes were defined as significantly expanded in both SARS-CoV-2 spike wells and at least one common cold coronavirus spike condition. CDR3 homology was assessed with Levenshtein distances (stringdist) and unrooted phylogenetic trees (ape) in R version 3.6.1. TCRdb reanalyzed the raw reads on its own, using fastp at Q25 for trimming and MiXCR for clone calling, and kept in-frame beta chains. Rows merge per CDR3 protein into single entries with the most common DNA and genes. TCRdb, rather than the study authors, made the V and J calls. This sample gives 4,000 to 4,500 distinct CDR3 sequences in total; roughly a quarter of them show up just once. Of the sample, about 27% is held by the ten largest clones.

This clonotype has a handful of counts. The clone's antigen remains unknown. Base qualities are not at hand, and no much larger clone is one base apart. The sequence was obtained from a human donor who had recovered from COVID-19. Sequencing was carried out using CD4+ T cells from blood, cultured in vitro. The rearranged chain carries TRBV2 and TRBJ2-7; a weak D assignment points to TRBD1 (5 bases agree). The CDR3 loop reads CASSVWGASYEQYF. The sequenced DNA is TGTGCCAGCAGTGTATGGGGCGCCTCCTACGAGCAGTACTTC.